This TCR beta chain was obtained from a study of CXCR3-negative and CXCR3-positive naive CD8 T cells. Study-wide findings and caveats: Researchers report that CXCR3-positive naive cells carry more hydrophobic TRB CDR3s than CXCR3-negative naive cells.

The CDR3 has 13 amino acids. Germline CDR1 and CDR2: SGHAT and FQNNGV. About this clonotype itself: As yet, its antigen is unknown.

The authors made the TRB cDNA libraries by 5' RACE using UMI labels. TCRdb re-analyzed the 5' RACE reads; it lists each CDR3 protein once, without DNA. The sample yields approximately 98,000 distinct CDR3 sequences, of which the top ten take up about 1%. The gene calls are TRBV11-2 and TRBJ1-2. This receptor was identified in a human donor in good health. Some clones in this sample may be carry-over from other donors' samples. What was sequenced was naive CXCR3+ CD8+ T cells from blood. Subset denoted: CD45RO-CCR7+CD27+CD95- naive CD8+ T cells expressing CXCR3 (TNR3+). The CDR3 reads CASSLAPSYGYTF.